What follows describes a single T cell receptor beta chain. The method was immunoSEQ multiplex PCR; TCRdb's version includes in-frame clones alone and lacks a portion of them. In the table there are 95,000 to 110,000 clones, around 89% of which are singletons. Germline V gene lookup returns CDR1 MNHEY and CDR2 SVGAGI. V shed 7 bases and J shed 5 bases, with 17 bases lying between them. This CDR3 is 14 amino acids long. This specimen belongs to a study of blood T cell repertoires in COVID-19. Study background: The cDNA or gDNA used as material had been derived from T cells, B-cell-depleted T cells, or PBMCs.

The sample consisted of peripheral blood. The sequence was collected from a middle-aged man with active or convalescent COVID-19. J is TRBJ2-5 and V is TRBV6-5; D is undetermined. CDR3 residues: CASKVVGFSETQYF. CDR3 in DNA: TGTGCCAGCAAAGTCGTCGGGTTTTCTGAGACCCAGTACTTC.